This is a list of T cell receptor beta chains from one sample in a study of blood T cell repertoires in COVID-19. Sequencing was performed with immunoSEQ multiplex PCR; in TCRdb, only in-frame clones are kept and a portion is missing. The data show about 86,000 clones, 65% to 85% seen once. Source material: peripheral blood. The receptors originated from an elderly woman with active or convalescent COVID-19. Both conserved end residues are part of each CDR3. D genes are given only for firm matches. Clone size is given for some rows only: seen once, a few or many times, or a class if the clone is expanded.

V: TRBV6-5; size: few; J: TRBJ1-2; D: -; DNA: TGTGCCAGCAGCCCCGTCGGGGGTGGCTACACCTTC; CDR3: CASSPVGGGYTF
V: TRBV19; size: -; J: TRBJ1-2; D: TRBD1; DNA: TGTGCCAGTAGTAGACAGGGACAGAGCTATGGCTACACCTTC; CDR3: CASSRQGQSYGYTF
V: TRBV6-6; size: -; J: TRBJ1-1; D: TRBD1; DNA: TGTGCCAGCAGCCAACGGGACAGGGGGATCACTGAAGCTTTCTTT; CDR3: CASSQRDRGITEAFF
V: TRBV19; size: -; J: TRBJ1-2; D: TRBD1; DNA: TGTGCCAGCAACAGGGGACCGGCCGGCTACACCTTC; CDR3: CASNRGPAGYTF
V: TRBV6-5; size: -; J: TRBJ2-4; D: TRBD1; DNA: TGTGCCAGCTGGACAGGGGGAAACATTCAGTACTTC; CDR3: CASWTGGNIQYF
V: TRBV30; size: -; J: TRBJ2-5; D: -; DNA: TGTGCCTGGAGTGTAAATCAGGGGGAGACCCAGTACTTC; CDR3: CAWSVNQGETQYF
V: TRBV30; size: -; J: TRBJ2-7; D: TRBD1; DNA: TGTGCCCAGGAACCGGGACAGGGGGCTGGCGAGCAGTACTTC; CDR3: CAQEPGQGAGEQYF
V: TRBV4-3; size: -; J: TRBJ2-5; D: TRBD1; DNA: TGCGCCAGCAGCCAGAACAGGGGGCGAGAGACCCAGTACTTC; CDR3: CASSQNRGRETQYF
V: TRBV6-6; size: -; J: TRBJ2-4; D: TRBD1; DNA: TGTGCCAGCAGTTCCCCGGACAGGGGTGCCAAAAACATTCAGTACTTC; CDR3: CASSSPDRGAKNIQYF
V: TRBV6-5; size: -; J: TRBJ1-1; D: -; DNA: TGTGCCAGCAAAATCTCGGGCCTCGAGAGGGGGGCTTTCTTT; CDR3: CASKISGLERGAFF
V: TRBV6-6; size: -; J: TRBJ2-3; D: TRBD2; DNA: TGTGCCAGCAGTTTGCGGGGGGGGGTGTCAGATACGCAGTATTTT; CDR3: CASSLRGGVSDTQYF
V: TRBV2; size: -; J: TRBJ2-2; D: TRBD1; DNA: TGTGCCAGCAGATACGACAGGGGGAACACCGGGGAGCTGTTTTTT; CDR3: CASRYDRGNTGELFF
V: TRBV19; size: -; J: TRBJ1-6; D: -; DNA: TGTGCCAGTAGTTTTCAGGGCCGCTCCTATAATTCACCCCTCCACTTT; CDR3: CASSFQGRSYNSPLHF
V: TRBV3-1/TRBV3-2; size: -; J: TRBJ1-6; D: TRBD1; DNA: TGTGCCAGCAGCCGTGACCTGACAGGGGGCTCGCATTCACCCCTCCACTTT; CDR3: CASSRDLTGGSHSPLHF
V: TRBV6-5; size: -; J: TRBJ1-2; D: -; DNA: TGTGCCAGCAGGCTAGGGCGTCAGGGCTATGGCTACACCTTC; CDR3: CASRLGRQGYGYTF
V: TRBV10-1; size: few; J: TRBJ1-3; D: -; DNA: TGCGCCAGCTCGCAGGACTCTGGAAACACCATATATTTT; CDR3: CASSQDSGNTIYF
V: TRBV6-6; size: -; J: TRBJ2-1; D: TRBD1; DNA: TGTGCCAGCAGCCCATCCGGGACAGGGCCAAGTGAGCAGTTCTTC; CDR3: CASSPSGTGPSEQFF
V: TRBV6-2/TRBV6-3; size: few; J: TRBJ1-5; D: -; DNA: TGTGCCAGCAGTTACGGGGGCGGGCCCCAGCATTTT; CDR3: CASSYGGGPQHF
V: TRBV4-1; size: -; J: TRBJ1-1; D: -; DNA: TGCGCCAGCAGCCAAGATCCAGGGGTGGTCACTGAAGCTTTCTTT; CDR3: CASSQDPGVVTEAFF
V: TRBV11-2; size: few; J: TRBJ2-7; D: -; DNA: TGTGCCAGCAGCTTAGGGGGCGGTCGCGAGCAGTACTTC; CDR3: CASSLGGGREQYF
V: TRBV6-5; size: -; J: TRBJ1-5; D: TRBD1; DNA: TGTGCCAGCACTCAGGGACAGGGGGCGGATCAGCCCCAGCATTTT; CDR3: CASTQGQGADQPQHF
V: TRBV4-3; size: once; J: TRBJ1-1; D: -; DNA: TGCGCCAGCAGCCAAGAGGGGAGTCTGCGGACTGAAGCTTTCTTT; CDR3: CASSQEGSLRTEAFF
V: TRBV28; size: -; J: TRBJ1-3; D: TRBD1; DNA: TGTGCCAGCAGTCCACCCGGGACAGGGGGCATAAGGAACACCATATATTTT; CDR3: CASSPPGTGGIRNTIYF
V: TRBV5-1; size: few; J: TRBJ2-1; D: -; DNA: TGCGCCAGCAGCTTGCAACAGGGGACTTACAATGAGCAGTTCTTC; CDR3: CASSLQQGTYNEQFF
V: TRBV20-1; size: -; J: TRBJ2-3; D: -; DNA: TGCAGTGCTAGTCCCCCGGGGATCAGGGATACGCAGTATTTT; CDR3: CSASPPGIRDTQYF
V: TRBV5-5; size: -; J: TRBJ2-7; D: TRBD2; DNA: TGTGCCAGCAGCTCGAGACTAGCGGTCTACGAGCAGTACTTC; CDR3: CASSSRLAVYEQYF
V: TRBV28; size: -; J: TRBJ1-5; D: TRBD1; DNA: TGTGCCAGCAGTTTATATCGGGGGACAGGGGCTCAGCCCCAGCATTTT; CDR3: CASSLYRGTGAQPQHF
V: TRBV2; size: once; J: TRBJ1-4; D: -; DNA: TGTGCCAGCTTTGGGCACCTTAATGAAAAACTGTTTTTT; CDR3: CASFGHLNEKLFF
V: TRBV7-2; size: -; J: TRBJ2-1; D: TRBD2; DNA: TGTGCCAGCAGCTTAGCTAGCGGGCCTTACAATGAGCAGTTCTTC; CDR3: CASSLASGPYNEQFF
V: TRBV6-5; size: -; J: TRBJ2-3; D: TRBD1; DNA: TGTGCCAGCAGCCTACAGGGGCCTAGCACAGATACGCAGTATTTT; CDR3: CASSLQGPSTDTQYF
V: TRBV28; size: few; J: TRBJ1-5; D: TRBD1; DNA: TGTGCCAGCAGGTTACAGGGGAATAGCAATCAGCCCCAGCATTTT; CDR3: CASRLQGNSNQPQHF
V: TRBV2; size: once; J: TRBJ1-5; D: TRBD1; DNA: TGTGCCAGCAGCCAACAGGGGGCTGTAGGTCAGCCCCAGCATTTT; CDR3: CASSQQGAVGQPQHF
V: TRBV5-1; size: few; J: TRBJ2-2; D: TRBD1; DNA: TGCGCCAGCAGCGGGGCGGACAGGGGGGCCGGGGAGCTGTTTTTT; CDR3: CASSGADRGAGELFF
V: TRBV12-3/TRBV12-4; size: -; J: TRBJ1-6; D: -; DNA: TGTGCCAGCAGTCGGTCTTCACCCCTCCACTTT; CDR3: CASSRSSPLHF
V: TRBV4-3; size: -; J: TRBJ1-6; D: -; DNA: TGCGCCAGCAGCCAAGATGCGGGTCGCCGTAATTCACCCCTCCACTTT; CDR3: CASSQDAGRRNSPLHF
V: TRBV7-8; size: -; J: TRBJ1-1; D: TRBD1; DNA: TGTGCCAGCAGCTTACAGCTGGCAGGGGGCGCGTCGGCTGAAGCTTTCTTT; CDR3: CASSLQLAGGASAEAFF
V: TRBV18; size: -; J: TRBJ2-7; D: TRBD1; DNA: TGTGCCAGCTCACCACAACGGGACAGGGCCTACGAGCAGTACTTC; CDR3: CASSPQRDRAYEQYF
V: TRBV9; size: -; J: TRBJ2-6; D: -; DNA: TGTGCCAGCAGCGTCAGGGCTGGGGCCAACGTCCTGACTTTC; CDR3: CASSVRAGANVLTF
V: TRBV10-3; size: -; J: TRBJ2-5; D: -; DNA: TGTGCCATCAGTGTGGGGGGGCTGGAGACCCAGTACTTC; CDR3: CAISVGGLETQYF
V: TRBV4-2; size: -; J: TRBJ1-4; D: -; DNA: TGTGCCAGCAGCCAAGCCACCAGAAGAACTAATGAAAAACTGTTTTTT; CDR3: CASSQATRRTNEKLFF
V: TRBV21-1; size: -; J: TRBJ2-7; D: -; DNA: TGTGCCAGCAGCAAGGACAGGGGTTACGAGCAGTACTTC; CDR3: CASSKDRGYEQYF
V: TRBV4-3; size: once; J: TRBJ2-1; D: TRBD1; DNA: TGCGCCAGCAGCCCACAGGGGGCATCCTACAATGAGCAGTTCTTC; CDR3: CASSPQGASYNEQFF
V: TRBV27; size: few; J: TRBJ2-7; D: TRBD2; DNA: TGTGCCAGCAGTCCGAGACTAGCGGGAGTGCAGTACTTC; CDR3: CASSPRLAGVQYF
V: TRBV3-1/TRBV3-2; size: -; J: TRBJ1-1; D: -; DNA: TGTGCCAGCAGCTCTCTGGACAGGAACACTGAAGCTTTCTTT; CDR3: CASSSLDRNTEAFF
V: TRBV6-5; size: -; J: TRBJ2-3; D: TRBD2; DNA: TGTGCCAGCAGTAGAGCGGGGGGAGTAGATACGCAGTATTTT; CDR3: CASSRAGGVDTQYF
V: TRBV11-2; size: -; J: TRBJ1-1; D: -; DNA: TGTGCCAGCAGCTTCCCAGGGGTCCGAAGGGCTTTCTTT; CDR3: CASSFPGVRRAFF
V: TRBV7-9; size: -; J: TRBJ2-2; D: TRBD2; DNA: TGTGCCAGCAGCCCGCTTTGGGCGGGGGGGAACACCGGGGAGCTGTTTTTT; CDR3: CASSPLWAGGNTGELFF
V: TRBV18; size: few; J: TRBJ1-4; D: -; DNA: TGTGCCAGCTCACGTACGGCAACTAATGAAAAACTGTTTTTT; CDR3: CASSRTATNEKLFF
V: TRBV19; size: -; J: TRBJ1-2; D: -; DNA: TGTGCCAGTAGGGAGACAGTCTATGGCTACACCTTC; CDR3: CASRETVYGYTF
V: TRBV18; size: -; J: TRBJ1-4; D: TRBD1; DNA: TGTGCCAGCTCACCGATCGGACAGGGTGGGAAAGAAAAACTGTTTTTT; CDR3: CASSPIGQGGKEKLFF
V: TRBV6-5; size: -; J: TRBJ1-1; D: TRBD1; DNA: TGTGCCAGCAGCCCGGGACAGTTCACTGAAGCTTTCTTT; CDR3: CASSPGQFTEAFF
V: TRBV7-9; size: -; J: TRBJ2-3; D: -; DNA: TGTGCCAGCAGCTCCGCAGGGGGACGGGGAGGAGGAACGCAGTATTTT; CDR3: CASSSAGGRGGGTQYF
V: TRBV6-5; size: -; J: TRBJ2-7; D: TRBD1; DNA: TGTGCCAGCAATCCCTCGACAGGGCGAGACGAGCAGTACTTC; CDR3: CASNPSTGRDEQYF
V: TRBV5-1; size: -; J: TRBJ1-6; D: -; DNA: TGCGCCAGCAGCCCGGGGGGCCATACAGGCAATTCACCCCTCCACTTT; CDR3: CASSPGGHTGNSPLHF
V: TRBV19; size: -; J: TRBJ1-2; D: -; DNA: TGTGCCAGTAGTATCCGGGGATATGGCTACACCTTC; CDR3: CASSIRGYGYTF
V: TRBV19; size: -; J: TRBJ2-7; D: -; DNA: TGTGCCAGTAGTAGCGGTTCGCGGGACAGTACATCCTACGAGCAGTACTTC; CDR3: CASSSGSRDSTSYEQYF
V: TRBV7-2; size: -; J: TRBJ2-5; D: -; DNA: TGTGCCAGCAGCTCAACCCCCCAGGGACAAGAGACCCAGTACTTC; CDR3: CASSSTPQGQETQYF
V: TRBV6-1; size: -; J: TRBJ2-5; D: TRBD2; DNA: TGTGCCAGCAGTGACCCACTAGCGGCCTCCCAAGAGACCCAGTACTTC; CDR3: CASSDPLAASQETQYF
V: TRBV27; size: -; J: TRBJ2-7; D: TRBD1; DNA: TGTGCCAGCAGTTTAGACAGGGGGGACGAGCAGTACTTC; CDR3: CASSLDRGDEQYF
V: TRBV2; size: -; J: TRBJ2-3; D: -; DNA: TGTGCCAGCAGTGTCCTGAGAGGTTGGGCAGATACGCAGTATTTT; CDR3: CASSVLRGWADTQYF